Detailed here is one TCR beta chain. V lost 5 bases, J lost 4 bases, and 20 bases lay in between. Germline CDR1 and CDR2: MNHEY and SMNVEV (reference sequence). The length of the CDR3 is 17 residues. TCRdb's table, derived via immunoSEQ multiplex PCR, lists solely in-frame clones and lacks some. The sample shows almost 500,000 clones, approximately 86% of them seen only once. The record originates from a study of blood T cell repertoires in COVID-19. Recruitment covered fewer than 25 US areas and drew participants whose ages spanned roughly 18 to 89 years. The chain links TRBV27 to TRBJ1-4; D not certain. The sample was PBMCs or T cells enriched from blood (not recorded which). This TCR was sampled from a woman aged 60-75 years who had recovered from COVID-19. The CDR3 reads CASSPQPWSGLNEKLFF. In DNA, the CDR3 is TGTGCCAGCAGTCCCCAGCCCTGGTCAGGCCTTAATGAAAAACTGTTTTTT.